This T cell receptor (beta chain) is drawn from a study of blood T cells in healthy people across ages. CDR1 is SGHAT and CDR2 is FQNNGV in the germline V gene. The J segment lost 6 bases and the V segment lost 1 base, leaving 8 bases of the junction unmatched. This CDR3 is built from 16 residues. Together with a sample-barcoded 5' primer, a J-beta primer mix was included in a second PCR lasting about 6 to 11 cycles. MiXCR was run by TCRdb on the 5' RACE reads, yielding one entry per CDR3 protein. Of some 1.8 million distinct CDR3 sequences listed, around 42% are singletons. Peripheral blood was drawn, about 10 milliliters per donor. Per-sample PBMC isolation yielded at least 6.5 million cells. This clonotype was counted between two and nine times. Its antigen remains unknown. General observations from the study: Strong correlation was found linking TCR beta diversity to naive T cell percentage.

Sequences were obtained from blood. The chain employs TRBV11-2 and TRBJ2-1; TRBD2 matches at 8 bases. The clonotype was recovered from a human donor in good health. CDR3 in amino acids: CASSLGPGGPFNEQFF. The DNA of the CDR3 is TGTGCCAGCAGCTTAGGACCGGGGGGGCCTTTCAATGAGCAGTTCTTC.